These T cell receptor beta chains were read from a single sample in a study of T cell repertoires in cytomegalovirus infection. From the reads, TCRdb called clonotypes with MiXCR, one entry per CDR3 protein. The sample lists fewer than 550,000 distinct CDR3 sequences; about 25% were seen once. The material sequenced was PBMCs. The receptors here all came from a human donor in good health (CMV status not recorded). Some clones in this sample may be carry-over from other donors' samples. CDR3s leave out the opening cysteine and the closing phenylalanine or tryptophan.

j_call	v_call	cdr3_aa
TRBJ1-6	TRBV7-9	ASSGGQVFAPLH
TRBJ1-4	TRBV7-9	ASSSQGGNEKLF
TRBJ1-1	TRBV11-3	ASSLGGGLNTEAF
TRBJ2-7	TRBV28	ASSLGKVYEQY
TRBJ1-3	TRBV12-3/TRBV12-4	ASSFGTEGGNTIY
TRBJ2-1	TRBV7-6	ASSRFSYNEQF
TRBJ1-5	TRBV7-6	ASSCQPQH
TRBJ2-3	TRBV19	ASSLLAGVGSDTQY
TRBJ1-6	TRBV7-3	ASSLNTGGDSPLH
TRBJ2-3	TRBV19	ASSITNGGLVASGGADTQY
TRBJ2-7	TRBV6-5	ASSYSGLAGGSLEQY
TRBJ2-3	TRBV7-9	ASSRSGSVADTQY
TRBJ2-3	TRBV19	ASSINGADTQY
TRBJ2-4	TRBV15	ATSRAGGPKNIQY
TRBJ2-1	TRBV7-8	ASSLYSGTNNEQF
TRBJ2-3	TRBV7-3	ASSDGQTSGDTQY
TRBJ2-1	TRBV6-6	ASSYVSLTSGSVEQF
TRBJ2-1	TRBV11-3	ASSWTSGIGNEQF
TRBJ2-6	TRBV7-2	ASSSLLAGGGGANVLT
TRBJ1-1	TRBV19	ASSYGHPNTEAF
TRBJ2-1	TRBV7-2	ASRPAGASYNEQF
TRBJ1-1	TRBV11-2	ASSLEVTEAF
TRBJ1-2	TRBV20-1	SAMKDGSNYGYT
TRBJ2-6	TRBV7-2	ASSFDRVGANVLT
TRBJ2-3	TRBV9	ASSVAAALTDTQY
TRBJ2-5	TRBV7-2	ASSRSGASETQY
TRBJ1-4	TRBV7-6	ASSFSGTVDEKLF
TRBJ1-1	TRBV12-3/TRBV12-4	ASSPGREVRAF
TRBJ1-6	TRBV20-1	SASRESDSPLH
TRBJ2-5	TRBV10-3	AIRGAGDVETQY
TRBJ2-1	TRBV28	ASSLSMGYLDNEQF
TRBJ2-7	TRBV6-5	ASSYSLGQGSYEQY
TRBJ2-3	TRBV14	ASSRQGHGTDTQY
TRBJ2-7	TRBV6-2/TRBV6-3	ASRQRDRVLYEQY
TRBJ2-2	TRBV7-6	ASSLNRGHSRELF
TRBJ2-7	TRBV18	ASSLQGPGTGVYEQY
TRBJ1-1	TRBV5-1	ASSLDRAREQAF
TRBJ2-2	TRBV7-4	ASSLGREGLLPGELF
TRBJ1-4	TRBV14	ASSPRRQGREKLF
TRBJ2-5	TRBV6-2/TRBV6-3	ASSRAGRQETQY
TRBJ2-1	TRBV5-1	ASSFKTSRERDEQF
TRBJ2-1	TRBV28	ASRPAGGATMGDEQF
TRBJ2-3	TRBV27	ASSPYPTSGGADTQY
TRBJ2-7	TRBV7-9	ASSWPSQGNDEQY
TRBJ1-3	TRBV12-3/TRBV12-4	ASRDRTPGNTIY
TRBJ2-5	TRBV7-8	ASRRAPAQETQY
TRBJ2-1	TRBV6-5	ASRRTGGVYNEQF
TRBJ2-1	TRBV2	ASRMQGGGNNEQF
TRBJ1-2	TRBV2	ASSEARTGKYGYT
TRBJ2-3	TRBV29-1	SADTGVIADTQY
TRBJ2-2	TRBV19	ASSHLRTGELF
TRBJ2-3	TRBV12-3/TRBV12-4	ASIRISGDNTDTQY
TRBJ1-5	TRBV16	ASSQEQVGNQPQH
TRBJ1-1	TRBV18	VSSPVRDQGPAF
TRBJ2-1	TRBV25-1	ASRLAGLTYNEQF
TRBJ1-2	TRBV7-2	ASSLQEVPNYGYT
TRBJ2-7	TRBV4-3	ASSSTLAGGPGGEQY
TRBJ2-5	TRBV7-2	ASSRTGPSKETQY
TRBJ2-7	TRBV7-9	ASSSPLGSGKGTYEQY
TRBJ2-2	TRBV5-1	ASSFGAGVGTGELF